Detailed here is one T cell receptor (beta chain). Per the authors' pipeline: By means of reference gene primer amplification, nucleated cell counts were estimated. Profiling relied on immunoSEQ multiplex PCR, and the TCRdb table lists in-frame clones only, not all of them. That table gives V, J and clone size, and the DNA gave D and trimming. Of some 120,000 clones listed, around 83% are singletons. This specimen comes from a study of blood T cell repertoires in COVID-19. Study in general: COVID-19 samples collected from the United States, Italy and Spain covered acute and convalescent phases.

The germline CDR1 and CDR2 sequences are MNHEY and SVGAGI. The length of the CDR3 is 13 residues. V lost 6 bases and J lost 4; bases outside the gene matches: 5. Specimen: peripheral blood. The TCR sequence derives from a man between 65 and 85 years old with acute or convalescent COVID-19. The V gene is TRBV6-5, the J gene TRBJ1-2; 7 nucleotides line up with TRBD1. CDR3 DNA sequence: TGTGCCAGCAGGAAGGGACAGTCCTATGGCTACACCTTC. It codes for CASRKGQSYGYTF.